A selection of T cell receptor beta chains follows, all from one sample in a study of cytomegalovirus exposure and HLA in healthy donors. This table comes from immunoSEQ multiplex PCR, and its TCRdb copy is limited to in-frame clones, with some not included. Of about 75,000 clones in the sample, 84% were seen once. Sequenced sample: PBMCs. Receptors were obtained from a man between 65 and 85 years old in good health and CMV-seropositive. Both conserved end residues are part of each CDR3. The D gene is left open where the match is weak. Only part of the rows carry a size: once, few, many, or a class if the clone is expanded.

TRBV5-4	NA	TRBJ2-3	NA	CASSSDIRSTDTQYF	TGTGCCAGCAGCTCAGACATCAGGTCCACAGATACGCAGTATTTT
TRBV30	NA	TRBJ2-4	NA	CAWSGLAIAKNIQYF	TGTGCCTGGAGCGGGTTAGCGATAGCCAAAAACATTCAGTACTTC
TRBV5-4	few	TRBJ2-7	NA	CASSLDWGSGEQYF	TGTGCCAGCAGCTTGGACTGGGGATCGGGGGAGCAGTACTTC
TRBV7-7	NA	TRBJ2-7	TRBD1	CASSSGQATEQYF	TGTGCTAGCAGCTCGGGACAGGCCACGGAGCAGTACTTC
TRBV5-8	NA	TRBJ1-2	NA	CASSLEGVNYGYTF	TGTGCCAGCAGCTTGGAAGGAGTTAACTATGGCTACACCTTC
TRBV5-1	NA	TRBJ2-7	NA	CASSPGQSVAYEQYF	TGCGCCAGCAGCCCGGGACAATCCGTCGCCTACGAGCAGTACTTC
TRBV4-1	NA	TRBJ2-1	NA	CASSQDRAGGYNEQFF	TGCGCCAGCAGCCAAGATCGTGCAGGGGGGTACAATGAGCAGTTCTTC
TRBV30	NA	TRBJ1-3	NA	CAWHPGGDGNTIYF	TGTGCCTGGCATCCCGGGGGGGACGGAAACACCATATATTTT
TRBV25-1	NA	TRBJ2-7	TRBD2	CASKGLANHEQYF	TGTGCCAGCAAGGGACTAGCGAACCACGAGCAGTACTTC
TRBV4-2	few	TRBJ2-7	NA	CASSQVDGSAYEQYF	TGTGCCAGCAGCCAAGTGGACGGGAGCGCCTACGAGCAGTACTTC
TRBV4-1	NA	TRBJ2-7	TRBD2	CASSQRTSGGLTYEQYF	TGCGCCAGCAGCCAACGGACTAGCGGGGGCCTGACCTACGAGCAGTACTTC
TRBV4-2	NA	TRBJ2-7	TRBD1	CASSQDLRTGLNEQYF	TGTGCCAGCAGCCAAGATCTAAGGACAGGGCTAAACGAGCAGTACTTC
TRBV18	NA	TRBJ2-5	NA	CASSPSGQGGETQYF	TGTGCCAGCTCACCATCAGGACAGGGAGGGGAGACCCAGTACTTC
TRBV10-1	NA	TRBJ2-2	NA	CASILAVGWDTGELFF	TGCGCCAGCATCCTAGCCGTCGGATGGGACACCGGGGAGCTGTTTTTT